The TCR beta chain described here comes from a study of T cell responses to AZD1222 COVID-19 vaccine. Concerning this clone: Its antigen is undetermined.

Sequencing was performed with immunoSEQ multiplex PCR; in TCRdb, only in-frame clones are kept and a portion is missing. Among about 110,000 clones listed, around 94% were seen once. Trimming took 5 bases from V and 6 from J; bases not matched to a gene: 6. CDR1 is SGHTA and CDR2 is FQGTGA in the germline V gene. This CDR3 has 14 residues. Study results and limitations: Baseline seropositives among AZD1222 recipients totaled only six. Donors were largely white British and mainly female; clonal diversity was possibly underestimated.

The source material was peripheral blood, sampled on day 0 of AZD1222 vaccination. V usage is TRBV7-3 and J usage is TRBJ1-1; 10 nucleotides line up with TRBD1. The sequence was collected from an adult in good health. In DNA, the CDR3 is TGTGCCAGCAGCCCAGACGGACAGGGGGCTGAAGCTTTCTTT. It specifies CASSPDGQGAEAFF.